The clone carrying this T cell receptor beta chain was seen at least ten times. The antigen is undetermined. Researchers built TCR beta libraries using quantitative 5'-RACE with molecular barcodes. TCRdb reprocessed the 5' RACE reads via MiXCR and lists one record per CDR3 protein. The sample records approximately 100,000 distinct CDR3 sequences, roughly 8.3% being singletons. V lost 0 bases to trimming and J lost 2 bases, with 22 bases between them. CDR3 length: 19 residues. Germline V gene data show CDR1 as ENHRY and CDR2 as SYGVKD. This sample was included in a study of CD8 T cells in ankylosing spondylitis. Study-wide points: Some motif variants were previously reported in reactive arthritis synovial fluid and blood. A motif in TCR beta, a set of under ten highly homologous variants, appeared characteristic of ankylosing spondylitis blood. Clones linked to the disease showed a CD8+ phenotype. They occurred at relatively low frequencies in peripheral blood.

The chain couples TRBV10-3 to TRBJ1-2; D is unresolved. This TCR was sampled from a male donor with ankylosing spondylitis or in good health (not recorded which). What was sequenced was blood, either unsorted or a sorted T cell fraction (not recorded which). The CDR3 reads CAISESRRSPSVYNYGYTF. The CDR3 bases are TGTGCCATCAGTGAGTCGCGTCGCAGCCCAAGCGTCTACAACTATGGCTACACCTTC.